This TCR beta chain was sequenced during a study of blood T cells in healthy people across ages. Between the trimmed V and J ends, which lost 5 bases and 4 bases, there was a span of 15 bases. The CDR3 extends over 14 amino acids. CDR1 and CDR2 (germline): SGDLS, YYNGEE. This clonotype was counted ten times or more. Its antigen is unidentified. Drawing of peripheral blood yielded about 9.7 milliliters from each donor. Isolation yielded PBMCs, at least 6 million per sample, in every case. Points from the study as a whole: The study lacked donor CMV status, which possibly confounded expanded clonotype changes.

Sample-barcoded 5' priming and a J-beta primer mix drove a second PCR of roughly 6 to 12 cycles. TCRdb used MiXCR to reprocess the 5' RACE reads, holding one entry per CDR3 protein. The sample carries 550,000 to 650,000 distinct CDR3 sequences, about 30% recorded once. The chain uses TRBV9 and TRBJ1-2; tentative D call: TRBD1 (5 bases). The specimen was blood. This receptor was identified in a woman of 80 years or more in good health. The CDR3 nucleotides are TGTGCCAGCAGAAACGAGCAGGGCCCCTATGGCTACACCTTC. Translating it yields CASRNEQGPYGYTF.